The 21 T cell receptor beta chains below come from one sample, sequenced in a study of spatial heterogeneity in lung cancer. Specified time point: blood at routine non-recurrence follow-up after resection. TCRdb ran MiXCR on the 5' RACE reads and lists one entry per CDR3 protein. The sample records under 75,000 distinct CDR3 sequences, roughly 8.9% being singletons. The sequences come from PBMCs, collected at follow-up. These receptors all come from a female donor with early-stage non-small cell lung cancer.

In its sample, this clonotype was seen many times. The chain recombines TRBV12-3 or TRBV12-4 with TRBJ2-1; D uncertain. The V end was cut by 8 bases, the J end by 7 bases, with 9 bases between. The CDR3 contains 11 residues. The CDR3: CASAAWNEQFF. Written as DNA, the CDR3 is TGTGCCAGCGCAGCGTGGAATGAGCAGTTCTTC.

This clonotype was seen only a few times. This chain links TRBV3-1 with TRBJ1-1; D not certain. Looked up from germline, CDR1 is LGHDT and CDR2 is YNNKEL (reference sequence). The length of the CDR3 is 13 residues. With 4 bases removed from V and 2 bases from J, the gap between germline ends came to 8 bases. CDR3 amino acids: CASSRALNTEAFF. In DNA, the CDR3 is TGTGCCAGCAGCCGAGCCCTCAACACTGAAGCTTTCTTT.

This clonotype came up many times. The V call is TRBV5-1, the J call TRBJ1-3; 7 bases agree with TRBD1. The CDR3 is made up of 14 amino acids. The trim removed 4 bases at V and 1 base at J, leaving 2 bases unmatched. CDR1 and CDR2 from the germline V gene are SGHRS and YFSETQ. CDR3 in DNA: TGCGCCAGCAGCGGCAGGGGGTCTGGAAACACCATATATTTT. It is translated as CASSGRGSGNTIYF.

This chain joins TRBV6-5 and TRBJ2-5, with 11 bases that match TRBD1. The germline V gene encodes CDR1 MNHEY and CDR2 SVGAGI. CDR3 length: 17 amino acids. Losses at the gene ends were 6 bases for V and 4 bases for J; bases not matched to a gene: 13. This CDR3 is CASSVLTGTGGRETQYF. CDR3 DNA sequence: TGTGCCAGCAGCGTGTTGACGGGGACAGGGGGAAGAGAGACCCAGTACTTC.

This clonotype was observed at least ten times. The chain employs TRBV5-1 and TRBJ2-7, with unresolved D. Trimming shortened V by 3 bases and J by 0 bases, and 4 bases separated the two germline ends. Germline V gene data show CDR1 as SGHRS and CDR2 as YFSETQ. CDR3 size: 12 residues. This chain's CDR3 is CASSSSSYEQYF. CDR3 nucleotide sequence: TGCGCCAGCAGCTCGAGCTCCTACGAGCAGTACTTC.

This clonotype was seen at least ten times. CDR3 protein: CATSDSSNYGYTF. DNA of the CDR3: TGTGCCACCAGTGATTCGTCAAATTATGGCTACACCTTC. This chain connects TRBV24-1 to TRBJ1-2; no clear D. CDR1 and CDR2 (germline): KGHDR, SFDVKD. V lost 2 bases to trimming and J lost 5 bases, with 8 bases between them. This CDR3 is 13 amino acids long.

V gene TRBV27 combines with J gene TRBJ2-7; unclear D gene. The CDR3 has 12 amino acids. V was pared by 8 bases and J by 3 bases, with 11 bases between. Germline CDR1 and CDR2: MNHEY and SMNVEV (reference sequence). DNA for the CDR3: TGTGCCAGCGCTTCCGCCGTCTACGAGCAGTACTTC. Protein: CASASAVYEQYF.

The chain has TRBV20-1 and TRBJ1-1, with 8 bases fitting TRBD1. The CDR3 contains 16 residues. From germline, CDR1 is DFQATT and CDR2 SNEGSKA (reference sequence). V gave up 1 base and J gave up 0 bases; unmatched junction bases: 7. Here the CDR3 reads CSARGSRGRVNTEAFF. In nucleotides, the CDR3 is TGCAGTGCTAGAGGGAGCAGGGGGCGGGTGAACACTGAAGCTTTCTTT.

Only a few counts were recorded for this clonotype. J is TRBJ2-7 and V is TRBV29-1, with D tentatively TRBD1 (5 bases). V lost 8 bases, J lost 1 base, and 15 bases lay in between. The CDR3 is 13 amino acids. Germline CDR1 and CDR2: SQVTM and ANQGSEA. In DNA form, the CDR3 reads TGCAGCATCGAAGGGGATGTATCCTACGAGCAGTACTTC. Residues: CSIEGDVSYEQYF.

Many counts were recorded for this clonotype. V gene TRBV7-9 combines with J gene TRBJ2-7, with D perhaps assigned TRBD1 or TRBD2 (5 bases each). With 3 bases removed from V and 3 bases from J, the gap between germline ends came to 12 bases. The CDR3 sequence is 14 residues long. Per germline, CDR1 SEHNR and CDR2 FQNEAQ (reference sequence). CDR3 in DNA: TGTGCCAGCAGCTTTGCAGGGACCAGCTACGAGCAGTACTTC. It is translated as CASSFAGTSYEQYF.

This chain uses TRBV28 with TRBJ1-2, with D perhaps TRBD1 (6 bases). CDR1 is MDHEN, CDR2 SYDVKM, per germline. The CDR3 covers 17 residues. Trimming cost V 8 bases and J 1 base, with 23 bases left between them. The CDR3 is CASPQAQGHLINYGYTF. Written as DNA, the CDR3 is TGTGCCAGCCCTCAGGCCCAGGGGCACCTTATTAACTATGGCTACACCTTC.

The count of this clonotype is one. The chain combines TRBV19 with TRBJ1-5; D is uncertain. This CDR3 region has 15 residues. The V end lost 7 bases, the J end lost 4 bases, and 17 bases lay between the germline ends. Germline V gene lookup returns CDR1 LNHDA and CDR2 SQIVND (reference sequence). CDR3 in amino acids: CASKDLGGVNQPQHF. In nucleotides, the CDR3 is TGTGCCAGTAAGGACCTCGGTGGCGTTAATCAGCCCCAGCATTTT. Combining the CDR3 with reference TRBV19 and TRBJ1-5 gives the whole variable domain DGGITQSPKYLFRKEGQNVTLSCEQNLNHDAMYWYRQDPGQGLRLIYYSQIVNDFQKGDIAEGYSVSREKKESFPLTVTSAQKNPTAFYLCASKDLGGVNQPQHFGDGTRLSIL.

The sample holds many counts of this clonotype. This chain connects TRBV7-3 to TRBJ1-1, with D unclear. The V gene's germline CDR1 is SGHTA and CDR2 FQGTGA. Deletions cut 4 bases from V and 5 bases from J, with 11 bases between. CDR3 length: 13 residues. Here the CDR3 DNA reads TGTGCCAGCAGCTCCTTTTCCGGGACTGAAGCTTTCTTT. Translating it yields CASSSFSGTEAFF. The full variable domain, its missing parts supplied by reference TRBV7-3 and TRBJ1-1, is GAGVSQTPSNKVTEKGKYVELRCDPISGHTALYWYRQSLGQGPEFLIYFQGTGAADDSGLPNDRFFAVRPEGSVSTLKIQRTERGDSAVYLCASSSFSGTEAFFGQGTRLTVV.

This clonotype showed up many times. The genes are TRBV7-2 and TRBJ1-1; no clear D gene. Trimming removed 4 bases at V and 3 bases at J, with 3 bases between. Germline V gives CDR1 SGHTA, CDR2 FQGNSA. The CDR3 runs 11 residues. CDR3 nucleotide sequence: TGTGCCAGCAGCTCGGACACTGAAGCTTTCTTT. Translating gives CASSSDTEAFF.

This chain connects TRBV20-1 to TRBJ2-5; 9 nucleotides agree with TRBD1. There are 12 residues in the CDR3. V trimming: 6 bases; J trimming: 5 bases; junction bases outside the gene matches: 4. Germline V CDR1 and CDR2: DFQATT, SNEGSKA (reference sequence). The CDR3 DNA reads TGCAGTGCACAGGGGGCGGAGGAGACCCAGTACTTC. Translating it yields CSAQGAEETQYF.

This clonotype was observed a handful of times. The CDR3 region has the DNA TGTGCCAGCAGTTTAACTCCTGGGACAGGGGTTGATGAGCAGTTCTTC. It yields the protein CASSLTPGTGVDEQFF. The rearrangement links TRBV28 to TRBJ2-1; TRBD1 agrees at 10 bases. The CDR3 consists of 16 residues. Germline loops: CDR1 MDHEN, CDR2 SYDVKM. Trimming at V came to 2 bases and at J to 8 bases, leaving 9 bases not matched to a gene.

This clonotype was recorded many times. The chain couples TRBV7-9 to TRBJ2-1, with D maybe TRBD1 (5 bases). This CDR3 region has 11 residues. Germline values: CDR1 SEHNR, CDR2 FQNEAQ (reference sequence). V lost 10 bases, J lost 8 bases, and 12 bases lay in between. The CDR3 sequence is CAIPRGHEQFF. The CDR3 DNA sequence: TGTGCCATACCTAGGGGCCATGAGCAGTTCTTC.

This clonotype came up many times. CDR3 amino acids: CASSSPDYAYEQYF. In DNA form, the CDR3 reads TGTGCCAGCAGCTCCCCGGACTATGCCTACGAGCAGTACTTC. The V call is TRBV7-2, the J call TRBJ2-7, with a tentative D call TRBD2 (6 bases). Between the trimmed V and J ends, which lost 4 bases and 2 bases, there was a span of 12 bases. The CDR3 totals 14 residues. Looked up from germline, CDR1 is SGHTA and CDR2 is FQGNSA.

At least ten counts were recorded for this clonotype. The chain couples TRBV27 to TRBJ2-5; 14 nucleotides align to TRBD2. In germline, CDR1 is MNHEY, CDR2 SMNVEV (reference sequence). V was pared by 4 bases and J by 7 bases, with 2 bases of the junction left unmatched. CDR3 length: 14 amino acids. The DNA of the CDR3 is TGTGCCAGCAGTTCCGGGACTAGCGGGAGGACCCAGTACTTC. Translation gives CASSSGTSGRTQYF.

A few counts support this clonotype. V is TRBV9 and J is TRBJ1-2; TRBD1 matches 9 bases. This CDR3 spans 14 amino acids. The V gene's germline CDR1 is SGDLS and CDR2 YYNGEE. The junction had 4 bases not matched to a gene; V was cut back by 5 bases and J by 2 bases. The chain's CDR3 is CASSRTGDNYGYTF. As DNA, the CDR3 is TGTGCCAGCAGTAGGACAGGGGACAACTATGGCTACACCTTC.

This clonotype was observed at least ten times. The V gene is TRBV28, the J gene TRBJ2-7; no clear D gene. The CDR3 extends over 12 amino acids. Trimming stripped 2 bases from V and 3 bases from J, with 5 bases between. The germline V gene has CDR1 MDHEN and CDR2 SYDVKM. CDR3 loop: CASSLGRYEQYF. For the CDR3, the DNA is TGTGCCAGCAGTTTAGGTCGCTACGAGCAGTACTTC.